These 8 T cell receptor beta chains were all obtained from the same sample, sequenced in a study of CXCR3-negative and CXCR3-positive naive CD8 T cells. Findings of the study overall: Hydrophobicity of TRB CDR3s was greater in CXCR3-positive naive cells than in CXCR3-negative naive cells.

Their antigen targets remain unknown. The TRB libraries of cDNA were built by UMI-labeled 5' RACE. TCRdb derives one entry per CDR3 protein from the 5' RACE reads, leaving out DNA. This listing includes about 150,000 distinct CDR3 sequences. Sample: naive CXCR3+ CD8+ T cells from blood. The subset: CD45RO-CCR7+CD27+CD95- naive CD8+ T cells expressing CXCR3 (TNR3+). Receptor source: a human donor in good health. Some clones in this sample may be carry-over from other donors' samples.

The chain has TRBV3-1 and TRBJ1-6. Germline CDR1 LGHDT, CDR2 YNNKEL (reference sequence). CDR3 length: 17 amino acids. CDR3 sequence reads: CASSQDLVIEGSSPLHF.

This sequence joins TRBV7-8 and TRBJ2-7; the D call from TCRdb, TRBD1, cannot be confirmed without DNA. From germline, CDR1 is SGHVS and CDR2 FQNEAQ. CDR3 size: 14 residues. The CDR3 is CASSWDMILYEQYF.

The V and J genes are TRBV14 and TRBJ2-5; TCRdb names TRBD1, which stays unverified in the absence of DNA. Germline V lookup: CDR1 SGHDN, CDR2 FVKESK. This CDR3 has 15 residues. CDR3 protein: CASSPSTGLAETQYF.

The chain joins TRBV3-1 to TRBJ2-3; TCRdb names TRBD2, which stays unverified in the absence of DNA. Germline V gives CDR1 LGHDT, CDR2 YNNKEL (reference sequence). The CDR3 sequence is 18 residues long. The CDR3 region is CASSQTDPGLEYTDTQYF.

The V call is TRBV28, the J call TRBJ2-1; TCRdb's assignment of TRBD1 cannot be checked, as there is no DNA. This CDR3 has 12 amino acids. Germline CDR1 is MDHEN and CDR2 is SYDVKM. The CDR3 here is CASTPGNNEQFF.

This rearrangement joins TRBV12-5 to TRBJ2-1; TCRdb calls TRBD2, which cannot be checked without DNA. Per germline, CDR1 LGHNT and CDR2 FRNRAP. The CDR3 extends over 17 amino acids. The CDR3: CASGLPWGTSGYNEQFF.

The chain links TRBV29-1 to TRBJ2-7. Per germline, CDR1 SQVTM and CDR2 ANQGSEA. The CDR3 loop spans 13 amino acids. CDR3 protein: CSVEGRAAYEQYF.

The rearrangement joins TRBV12-3 or TRBV12-4 to TRBJ1-2; TCRdb lists TRBD1, though no DNA is available to test this call. This CDR3 is built from 13 residues. The CDR3 is CASSWTGYYGYTF.